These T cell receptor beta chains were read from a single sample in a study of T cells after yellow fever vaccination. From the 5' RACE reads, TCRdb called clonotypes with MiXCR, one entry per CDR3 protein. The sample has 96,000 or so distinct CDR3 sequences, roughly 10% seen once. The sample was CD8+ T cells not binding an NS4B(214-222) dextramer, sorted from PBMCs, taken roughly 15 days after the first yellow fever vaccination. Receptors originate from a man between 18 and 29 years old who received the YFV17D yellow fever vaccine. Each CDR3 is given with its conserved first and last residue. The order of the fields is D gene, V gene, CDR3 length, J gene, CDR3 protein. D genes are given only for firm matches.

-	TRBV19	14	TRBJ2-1	CASSKAGGYNEQFF
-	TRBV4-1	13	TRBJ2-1	CASSQVLYNEQFF
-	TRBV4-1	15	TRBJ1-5	CASSRSLGSNQPQHF
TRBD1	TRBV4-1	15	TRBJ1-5	CASSPTTHRGQPQHF
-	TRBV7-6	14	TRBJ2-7	CASSPRDGYYEQYF
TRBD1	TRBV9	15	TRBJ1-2	CASSPGGQGTYGYTF
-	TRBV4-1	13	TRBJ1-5	CASSGGSNQPQHF
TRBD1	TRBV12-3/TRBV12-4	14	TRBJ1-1	CASTQQGIGTEAFF
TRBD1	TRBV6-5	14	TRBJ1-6	CASSYGQGNSPLHF
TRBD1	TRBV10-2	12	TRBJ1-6	CASMQGATTLHF
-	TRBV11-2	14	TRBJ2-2	CASSLGGITGELFF
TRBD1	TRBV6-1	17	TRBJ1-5	CASSTRQGSYSNQPQHF
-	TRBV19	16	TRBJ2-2	CASSILKTGTTGELFF
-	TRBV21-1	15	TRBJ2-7	CASSTYERGTGGRNF
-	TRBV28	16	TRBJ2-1	CASSLAQGFPYNEQFF
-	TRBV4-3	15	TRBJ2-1	CASSQRAAIYNEQFF
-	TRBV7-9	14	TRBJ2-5	CASSLIHSFETQYF
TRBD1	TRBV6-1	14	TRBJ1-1	CASTLGQGATEAFF
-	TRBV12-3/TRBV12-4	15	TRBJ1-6	CASSLEVVGNSPLHF
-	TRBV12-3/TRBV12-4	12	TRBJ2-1	CASSFIGNEQFF
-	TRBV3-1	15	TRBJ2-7	CASSQEARPTYEQYF
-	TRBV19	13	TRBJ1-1	CASSIATGLEAFF
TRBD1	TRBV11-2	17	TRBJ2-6	CASSLGPGTGRTNVLTF
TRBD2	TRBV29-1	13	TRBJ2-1	CSARLAGNIEQFF
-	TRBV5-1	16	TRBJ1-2	CASSPKGDSRPFGYTF
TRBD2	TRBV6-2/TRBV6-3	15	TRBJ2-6	CASSYGTTGANVLTF
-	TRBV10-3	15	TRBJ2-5	CAISVAGTGVETQYF
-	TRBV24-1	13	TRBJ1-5	CATSERGTQPQHF
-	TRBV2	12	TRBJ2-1	CASNGPSGEQFF